The entry that follows covers one T cell receptor beta chain sequence. The target of this receptor is not known. No much larger clonotype is one base removed from it; base qualities were not supplied. These data belong to a study of T cell changes during pregnancy in multiple sclerosis (dated by TCRdb to between 2018 and 2021). Background for the entire study: In women with multiple sclerosis, the researchers looked at how the T cell repertoire shifted as pregnancy progressed.

The CDR3 runs 13 residues from the cysteine to the phenylalanine. The sequence is cut down to CDR3 DNA, 39 bases in frame from base 1. CDR1 MGHRA and CDR2 YSYEKL are derived from the germline V gene. The V and J ends are trimmed by 5 bases and 7 bases, leaving 11 bases between them. Library method: the immunoSEQ multiplex PCR assay. The table comes from immuneACCESS by way of TCRdb, which keeps in-frame sequences with V and J called. Part of the clones is missing from these tables; in studies checked, under half for an unresolved V gene and the rest for unknown reasons. The sample yields roughly 43,000 clones; about nine tenths were counted once. Together, the top ten hold roughly 1.2% of the sample.

The sequence was collected from a female donor with multiple sclerosis, enrolled in a pregnancy study. The V gene is TRBV4-1 and the J gene is TRBJ1-4; TRBD1 might be the D gene, on 6 matching bases. The sequencing here drew on CD4+ T cells from peripheral blood mononuclear cells, taken after pregnancy. Here the CDR3 is given as CASSSQDSEKLFF. The nucleotides read TGCGCCAGCAGCTCCCAGGACAGTGAAAAACTGTTTTTT.